This TCR beta chain derives from a study of blood T cell repertoires in COVID-19. For the study at large: Sites across the United States, Italy and Spain contributed samples from acute and convalescent COVID-19. The cDNA or gDNA used as material had been derived from T cells, B-cell-depleted T cells, or PBMCs.

Trimming cost V 3 bases and J 5 bases, with 8 bases left between them. The CDR3 is made up of 13 amino acids. Germline CDR1 is LGHNT and CDR2 is FRNRAP. The count of this clone is one. In the original workflow: Reference gene primer amplification yielded estimated nucleated cell counts. Sequencing was performed with immunoSEQ multiplex PCR; in TCRdb, only in-frame clones are kept and a portion is missing. The V and J calls and clone size were taken over from that table, and D and trimming were inferred from the DNA. The sample records 110,000 or so clones, roughly 80% being singletons. Sequencing input: peripheral blood. This receptor was taken from a human donor in a cohort sampled during active COVID-19. The chain recombines TRBV12-5 with TRBJ2-1; D possibly corresponds to TRBD2 (5 bases). CDR3 nucleotide sequence: TGTGCTAGTGGTTTCGGAGGAAACAATGAGCAGTTCTTC. Translating it yields CASGFGGNNEQFF.